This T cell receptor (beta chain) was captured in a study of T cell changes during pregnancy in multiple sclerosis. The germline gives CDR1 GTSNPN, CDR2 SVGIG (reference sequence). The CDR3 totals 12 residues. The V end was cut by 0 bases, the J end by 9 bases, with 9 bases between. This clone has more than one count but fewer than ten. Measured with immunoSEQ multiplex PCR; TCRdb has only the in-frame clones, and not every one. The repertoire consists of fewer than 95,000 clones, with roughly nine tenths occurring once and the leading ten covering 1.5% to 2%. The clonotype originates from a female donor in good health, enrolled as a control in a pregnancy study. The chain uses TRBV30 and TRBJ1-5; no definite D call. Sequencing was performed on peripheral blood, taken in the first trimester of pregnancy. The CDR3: CAWSVLAGPQHF. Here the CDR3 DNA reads TGTGCCTGGAGTGTACTTGCGGGGCCCCAGCATTTT.